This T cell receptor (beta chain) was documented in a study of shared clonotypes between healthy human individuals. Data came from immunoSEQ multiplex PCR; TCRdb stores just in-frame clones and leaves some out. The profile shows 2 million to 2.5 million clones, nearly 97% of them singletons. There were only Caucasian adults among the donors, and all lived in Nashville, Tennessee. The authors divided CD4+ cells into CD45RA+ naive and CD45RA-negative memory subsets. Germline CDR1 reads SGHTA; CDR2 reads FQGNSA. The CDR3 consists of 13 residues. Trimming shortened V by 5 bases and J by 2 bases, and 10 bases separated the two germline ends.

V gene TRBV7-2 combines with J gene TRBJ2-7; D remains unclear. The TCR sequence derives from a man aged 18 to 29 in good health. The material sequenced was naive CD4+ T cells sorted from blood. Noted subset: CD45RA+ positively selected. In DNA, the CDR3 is TGTGCCAGCAGCGTGACACTCACCTACGAGCAGTACTTC. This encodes CASSVTLTYEQYF.